This T cell receptor (beta chain) was recorded in a study of Graves' ophthalmopathy and Graves' hyperthyroidism. Points from the study as a whole: The model reached approximately 71% sensitivity and around 72% specificity for predicting ophthalmopathy progression.

Diagnoses were established from clinical symptoms, serum thyroxine, TRAb, thyroid ultrasound and orbital computed tomography. PBMCs were obtained from 9.5 to 10 ml of fresh peripheral blood. This clonotype came up many times. The antigen is not known. Amplified material comprised TCR beta CDR3 regions derived from RNA transcripts. Investigators did first-round RT-PCR with HTBI primers, then second-round multiplex PCR. From the multiplex PCR reads, TCRdb called clonotypes with MiXCR, one entry per CDR3 protein. The table shows roughly 500,000 distinct CDR3 sequences, with roughly an eighth occurring only once. Germline-derived CDR1 and CDR2 are SQVTM and ANQGSEA. This CDR3 has 14 amino acids. The V gene end was trimmed by 6 bases and the J gene end by 3 bases; junction bases not matched to a gene: 4.

J is TRBJ2-2 and V is TRBV29-1; TRBD2 matches at 10 bases. The sequenced material came from blood. The origin of this receptor is a young woman with Graves' ophthalmopathy. CDR3 nucleotides: TGCAGCGTCGCTAGCGGGGGATACACCGGGGAGCTGTTTTTT. Encoded protein: CSVASGGYTGELFF.